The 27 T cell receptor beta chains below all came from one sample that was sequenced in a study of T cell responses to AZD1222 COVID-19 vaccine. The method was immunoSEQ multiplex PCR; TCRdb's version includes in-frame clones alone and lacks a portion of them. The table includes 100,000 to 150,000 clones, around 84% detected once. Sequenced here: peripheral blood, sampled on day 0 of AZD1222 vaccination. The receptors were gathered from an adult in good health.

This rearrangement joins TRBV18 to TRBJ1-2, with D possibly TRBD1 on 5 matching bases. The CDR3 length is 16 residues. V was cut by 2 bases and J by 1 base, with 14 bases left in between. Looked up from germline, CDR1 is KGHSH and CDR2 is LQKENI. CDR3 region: CASSPAAGLINYGYTF. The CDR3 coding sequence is TGTGCCAGCTCACCAGCGGCAGGGCTGATTAACTATGGCTACACCTTC.

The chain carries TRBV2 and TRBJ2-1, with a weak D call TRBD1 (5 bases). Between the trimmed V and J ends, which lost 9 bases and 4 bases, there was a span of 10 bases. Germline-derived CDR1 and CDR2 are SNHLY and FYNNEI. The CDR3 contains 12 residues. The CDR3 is CASNTGYNEQFF. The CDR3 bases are TGTGCCAGTAACACAGGTTACAATGAGCAGTTCTTC.

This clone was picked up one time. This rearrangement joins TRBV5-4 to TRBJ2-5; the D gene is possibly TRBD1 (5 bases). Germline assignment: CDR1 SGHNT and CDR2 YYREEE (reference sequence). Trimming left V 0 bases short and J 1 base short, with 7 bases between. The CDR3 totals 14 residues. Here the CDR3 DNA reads TGTGCCAGCAGCTTGGGACAGACCCAAGAGACCCAGTACTTC. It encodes CASSLGQTQETQYF.

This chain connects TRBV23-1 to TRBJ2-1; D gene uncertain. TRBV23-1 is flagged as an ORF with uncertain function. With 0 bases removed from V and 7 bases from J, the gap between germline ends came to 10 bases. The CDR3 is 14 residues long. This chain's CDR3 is CASSQSKQVNEQFF. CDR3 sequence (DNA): TGCGCCAGCAGTCAATCGAAGCAGGTGAATGAGCAGTTCTTC.

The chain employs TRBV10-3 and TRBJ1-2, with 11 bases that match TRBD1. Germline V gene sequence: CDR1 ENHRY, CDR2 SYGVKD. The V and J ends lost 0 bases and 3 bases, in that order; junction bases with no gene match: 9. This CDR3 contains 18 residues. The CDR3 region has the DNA TGTGCCATCAGTGAGTCCCCCGGACAGGGGGCGGCTGACTATGGCTACACCTTC. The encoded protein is CAISESPGQGAADYGYTF.

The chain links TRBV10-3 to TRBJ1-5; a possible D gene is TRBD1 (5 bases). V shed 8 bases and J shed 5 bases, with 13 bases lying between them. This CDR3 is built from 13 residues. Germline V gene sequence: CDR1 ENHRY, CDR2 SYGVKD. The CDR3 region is CAIRWGIDQPQHF. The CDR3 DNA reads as TGTGCCATCCGCTGGGGGATTGATCAGCCCCAGCATTTT.

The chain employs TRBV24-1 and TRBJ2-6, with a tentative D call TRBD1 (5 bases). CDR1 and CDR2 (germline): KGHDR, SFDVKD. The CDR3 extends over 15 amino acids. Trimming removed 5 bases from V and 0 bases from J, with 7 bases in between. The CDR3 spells CATSGTGSGANVLTF. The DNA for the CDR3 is TGTGCCACCAGTGGAACAGGCTCTGGGGCCAACGTCCTGACTTTC.

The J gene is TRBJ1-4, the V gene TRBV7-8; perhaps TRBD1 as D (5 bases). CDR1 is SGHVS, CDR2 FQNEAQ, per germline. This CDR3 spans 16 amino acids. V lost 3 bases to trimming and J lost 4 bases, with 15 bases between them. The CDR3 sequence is CASSFGYRGSNEKLFF. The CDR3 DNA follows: TGTGCCAGCAGCTTTGGATATAGGGGAAGTAATGAAAAACTGTTTTTT.

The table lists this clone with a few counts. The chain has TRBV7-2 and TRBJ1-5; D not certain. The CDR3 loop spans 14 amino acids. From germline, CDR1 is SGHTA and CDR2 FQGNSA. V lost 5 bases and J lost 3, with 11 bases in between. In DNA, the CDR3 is TGTGCCAGCAGCCTAAAGGGAGCCAATCAGCCCCAGCATTTT. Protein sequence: CASSLKGANQPQHF.

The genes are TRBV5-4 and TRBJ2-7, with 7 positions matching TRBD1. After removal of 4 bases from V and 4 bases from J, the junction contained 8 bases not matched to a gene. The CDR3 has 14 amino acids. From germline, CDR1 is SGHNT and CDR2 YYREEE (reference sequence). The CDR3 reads CASSQGTDLYEQYF. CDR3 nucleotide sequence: TGTGCCAGCAGCCAGGGGACAGACCTTTACGAGCAGTACTTC. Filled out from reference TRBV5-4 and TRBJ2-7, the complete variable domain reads ETGVTQSPTHLIKTRGQQVTLRCSSQSGHNTVSWYQQALGQGPQFIFQYYREEENGRGNFPPRFSGLQFPNYSSELNVNALELDDSALYLCASSQGTDLYEQYFGPGTRLTVT.

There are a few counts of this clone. Here the CDR3 reads CASSVAGESYEQYF. CDR3 DNA: TGTGCCAGCAGTGTGGCAGGGGAGTCCTACGAGCAGTACTTC. This chain joins TRBV2 and TRBJ2-7; a possible D gene is TRBD1 (6 bases). Trimming took off 4 bases at V and 1 base at J, with 11 bases between the two ends. CDR1 SNHLY and CDR2 FYNNEI come from the germline V gene. The CDR3 has 14 amino acids.

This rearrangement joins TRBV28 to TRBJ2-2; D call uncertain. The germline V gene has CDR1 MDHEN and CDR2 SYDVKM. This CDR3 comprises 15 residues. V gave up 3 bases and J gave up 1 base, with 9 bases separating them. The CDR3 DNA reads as TGTGCCAGCAGTTTTCTGGACGGGAACACCGGGGAGCTGTTTTTT. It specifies CASSFLDGNTGELFF.

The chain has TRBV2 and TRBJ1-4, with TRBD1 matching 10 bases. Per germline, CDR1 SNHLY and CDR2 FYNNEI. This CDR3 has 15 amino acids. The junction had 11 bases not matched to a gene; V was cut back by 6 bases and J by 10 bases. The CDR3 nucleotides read TGTGCCAGCAGCCTAACCGGGACAGGGGATAGAAAACTGTTTTTT. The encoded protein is CASSLTGTGDRKLFF.

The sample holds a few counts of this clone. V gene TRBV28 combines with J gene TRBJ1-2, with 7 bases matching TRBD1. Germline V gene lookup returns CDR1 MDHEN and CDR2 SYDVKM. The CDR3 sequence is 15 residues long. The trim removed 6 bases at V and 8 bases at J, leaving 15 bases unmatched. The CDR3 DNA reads TGTGCCAGCAGGCATCCTACAGGGGAGGGTGACGGCTACACCTTC. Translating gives CASRHPTGEGDGYTF.

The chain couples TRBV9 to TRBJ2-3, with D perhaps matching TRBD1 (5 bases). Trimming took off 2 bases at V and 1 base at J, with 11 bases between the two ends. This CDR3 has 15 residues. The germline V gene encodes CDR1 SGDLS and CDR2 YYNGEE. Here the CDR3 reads CASSVHSTGTDTQYF. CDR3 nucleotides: TGTGCCAGCAGCGTCCATTCGACAGGCACAGATACGCAGTATTTT.

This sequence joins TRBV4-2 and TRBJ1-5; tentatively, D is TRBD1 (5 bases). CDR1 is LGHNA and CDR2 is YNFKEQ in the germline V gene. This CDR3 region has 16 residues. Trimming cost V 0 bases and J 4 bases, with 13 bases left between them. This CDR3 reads CASSQDVGVLNQPQHF. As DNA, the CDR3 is TGTGCCAGCAGCCAAGATGTAGGGGTACTAAATCAGCCCCAGCATTTT.

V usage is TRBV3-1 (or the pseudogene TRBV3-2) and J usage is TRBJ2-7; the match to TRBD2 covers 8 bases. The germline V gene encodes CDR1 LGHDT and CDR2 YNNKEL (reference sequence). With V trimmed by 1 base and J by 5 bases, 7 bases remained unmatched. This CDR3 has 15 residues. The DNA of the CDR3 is TGTGCCAGCAGCCAAGTGGGCGGGGGGTTAGACGAGCAGTACTTC. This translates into CASSQVGGGLDEQYF.

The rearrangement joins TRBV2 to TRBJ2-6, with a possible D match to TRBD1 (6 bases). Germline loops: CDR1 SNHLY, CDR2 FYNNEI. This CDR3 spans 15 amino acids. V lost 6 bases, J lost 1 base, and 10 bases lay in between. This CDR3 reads CASSTTGSGANVLTF. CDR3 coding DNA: TGTGCCAGCAGCACAACAGGGTCTGGGGCCAACGTCCTGACTTTC. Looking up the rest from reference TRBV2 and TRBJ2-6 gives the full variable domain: EPEVTQTPSHQVTQMGQEVILRCVPISNHLYFYWYRQILGQKVEFLVSFYNNEISEKSEIFDDQFSVERPDGSNFTLKIRSTKLEDSAMYFCASSTTGSGANVLTFGAGSRLTVL.

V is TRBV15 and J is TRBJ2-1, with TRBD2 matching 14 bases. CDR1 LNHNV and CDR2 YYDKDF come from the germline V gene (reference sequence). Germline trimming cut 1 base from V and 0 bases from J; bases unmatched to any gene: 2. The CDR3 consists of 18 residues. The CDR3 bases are TGTGCCACCAGCAGAGCCGGACTAGCGGGGGGCTCCTACAATGAGCAGTTCTTC. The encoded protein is CATSRAGLAGGSYNEQFF.

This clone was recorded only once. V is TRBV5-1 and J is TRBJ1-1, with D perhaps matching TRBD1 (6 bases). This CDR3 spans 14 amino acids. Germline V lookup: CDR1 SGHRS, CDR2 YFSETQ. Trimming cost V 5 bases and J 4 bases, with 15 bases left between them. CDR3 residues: CASREGRGITEAFF. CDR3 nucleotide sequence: TGCGCCAGCAGGGAGGGCAGGGGTATCACTGAAGCTTTCTTT.

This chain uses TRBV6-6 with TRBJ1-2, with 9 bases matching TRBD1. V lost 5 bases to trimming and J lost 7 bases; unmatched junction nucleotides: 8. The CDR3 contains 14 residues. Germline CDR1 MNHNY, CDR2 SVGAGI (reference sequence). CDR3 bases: TGTGCCAGCAGTACTCGACAGGGGGTCGGTGGCTACACCTTC. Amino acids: CASSTRQGVGGYTF.

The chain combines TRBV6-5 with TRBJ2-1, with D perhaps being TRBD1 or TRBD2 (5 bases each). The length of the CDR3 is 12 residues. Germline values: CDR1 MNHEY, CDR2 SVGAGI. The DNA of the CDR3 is TGTGCTGTGGGGGTACCCTACAATGAGCAGTTCTTC. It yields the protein CAVGVPYNEQFF.

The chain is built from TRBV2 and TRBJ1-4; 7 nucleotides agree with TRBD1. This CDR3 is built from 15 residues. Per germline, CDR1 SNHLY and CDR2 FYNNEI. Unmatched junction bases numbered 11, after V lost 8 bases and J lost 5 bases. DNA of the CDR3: TGTGCCAGCTGTGTTTCGGGACAGAAAAATGAAAAACTGTTTTTT. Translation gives CASCVSGQKNEKLFF.

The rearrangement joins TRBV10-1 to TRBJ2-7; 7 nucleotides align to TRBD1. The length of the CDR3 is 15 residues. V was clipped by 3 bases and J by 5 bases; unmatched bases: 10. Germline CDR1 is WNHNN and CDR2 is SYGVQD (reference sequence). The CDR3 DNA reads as TGCGCCAGCAGTGACCTTAGGGGGCCGGTCGACGAGCAGTACTTC. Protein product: CASSDLRGPVDEQYF.

The CDR3 spells CASSEPGQTRTEAFF. CDR3 DNA sequence: TGTGCCAGCAGCGAACCGGGACAGACACGGACTGAAGCTTTCTTT. The V and J genes are TRBV14 and TRBJ1-1; 7 nucleotides match TRBD1. J was trimmed by 5 bases and V by 5 bases; bases with no gene match: 11. The CDR3 is 15 residues long. From germline, CDR1 is SGHDN and CDR2 FVKESK.

As DNA, the CDR3 is TGCGCCAGCAGCTTGGGGACCCTGGGATACCAAGAGACCCAGTACTTC. This codes for CASSLGTLGYQETQYF. V is TRBV5-1 and J is TRBJ2-5; unclear D gene. The V and J ends lost 0 bases and 0 bases respectively, with 12 bases between them. The CDR3 runs 16 residues. Germline loops: CDR1 SGHRS, CDR2 YFSETQ.

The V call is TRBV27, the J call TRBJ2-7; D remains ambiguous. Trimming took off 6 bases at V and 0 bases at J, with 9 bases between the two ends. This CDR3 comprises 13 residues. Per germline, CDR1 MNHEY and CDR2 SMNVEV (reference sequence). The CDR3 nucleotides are TGTGCCAGCAGCCGAGGATACTCCTACGAGCAGTACTTC. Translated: CASSRGYSYEQYF.